These 30 T cell receptor beta chains share one sample of origin, sequenced in a study of shared clonotypes between healthy human individuals. Profiled with immunoSEQ multiplex PCR; TCRdb holds only in-frame clones, not every one. This sample has fewer than 3 million clones; 80% to 95% occur once, and the top ten carry 0.3% to 0.4%. Sequenced material: naive CD4+ T cells from PBMCs. Subset meaning: CD45RA+ positively selected. The receptors derive from a man between 18 and 29 years old in good health. Some clones in this sample may be carry-over from other donors' samples.

The chain couples TRBV5-4 to TRBJ2-5, with TRBD1 identical over 8 bases. Per germline, CDR1 SGHNT and CDR2 YYREEE (reference sequence). The CDR3 consists of 15 residues. Trimming removed 5 bases from V and 3 bases from J; junction bases left unmatched: 9. The CDR3 bases are TGTGCCAGCAGTTATTGGCAGGGGGCAGAAGAGACCCAGTACTTC. Translated, it gives CASSYWQGAEETQYF. The variable domain in full, completed from reference TRBV5-4 and TRBJ2-5, reads ETGVTQSPTHLIKTRGQQVTLRCSSQSGHNTVSWYQQALGQGPQFIFQYYREEENGRGNFPPRFSGLQFPNYSSELNVNALELDDSALYLCASSYWQGAEETQYFGPGTRLLVL.

This clone occurred once. The chain has TRBV5-5 and TRBJ2-2; 7 bases align to TRBD1. From germline, CDR1 is SGHKS and CDR2 YYEKEE (reference sequence). The CDR3 has 16 residues. The V gene end was trimmed by 3 bases and the J gene end by 1 base; junction bases not matched to a gene: 6. CDR3 amino acids: CASSSLGDRNTGELFF. CDR3 nucleotides: TGTGCCAGCAGCTCCCTTGGGGACAGGAACACCGGGGAGCTGTTTTTT.

V gene TRBV6-1 combines with J gene TRBJ2-4; D perhaps matches TRBD1 (5 bases). The CDR3 has 12 residues. With 9 bases removed from V and 6 bases from J, the gap between germline ends came to 12 bases. Germline lookup yields CDR1 MNHNS and CDR2 SASEGT. The CDR3 is CASGQGPNIQYF. For the CDR3, the DNA is TGTGCCAGTGGTCAGGGTCCAAACATTCAGTACTTC.

The chain uses TRBV7-7 and TRBJ2-5; D may be TRBD1 (5 bases). Trimming cost V 7 bases and J 4 bases, with 13 bases left between them. The CDR3 loop spans 13 amino acids. CDR1 is SSHAT, CDR2 FNYEAQ, per germline (reference sequence). The CDR3 loop reads CASTKGWGETQYF. The CDR3 nucleotides read TGTGCCAGCACCAAGGGGTGGGGAGAGACCCAGTACTTC.

The rearrangement uses TRBV18 and TRBJ2-1; TRBD2 matches at 13 bases. The CDR3 spans 16 residues. The trim removed 5 bases at V and 6 bases at J, leaving 7 bases unmatched. In germline, CDR1 is KGHSH, CDR2 LQKENI. The CDR3 DNA reads TGTGCCAGCTCAGCGGGACTAGCGGGAATTTCCAATGAGCAGTTCTTC. Encoded protein: CASSAGLAGISNEQFF.

The chain recombines TRBV7-2 with TRBJ1-4; maybe TRBD1 (6 bases). The V and J ends lost 6 bases and 3 bases respectively, with 14 bases between them. The CDR3 is made up of 15 amino acids. Germline V gene data show CDR1 as SGHTA and CDR2 as FQGNSA. The CDR3: CASRGRTGSNEKLFF. The DNA of the CDR3 is TGTGCCAGCAGGGGGAGAACAGGGTCTAATGAAAAACTGTTTTTT.

The V call is TRBV30, the J call TRBJ2-3; D gene ambiguous. Trimming cost V 3 bases and J 6 bases, with 13 bases left between them. The germline gives CDR1 GTSNPN, CDR2 SVGIG (reference sequence). The CDR3 spans 13 residues. The CDR3 coding sequence is TGTGCCTGGAGGGTACGCGGCTCGGATACGCAGTATTTT. Its translation: CAWRVRGSDTQYF. The full variable domain, its missing parts supplied by reference TRBV30 and TRBJ2-3, is SQTIHQWPATLVQPVGSPLSLECTVEGTSNPNLYWYRQAAGRGLQLLFYSVGIGQISSEVPQNLSASRPQDRQFILSSKKLLLSDSGFYLCAWRVRGSDTQYFGPGTRLTVL.

This rearrangement joins TRBV27 to TRBJ1-1; 8 nucleotides match TRBD1. Trimming cost V 1 base and J 5 bases; bases outside gene matches: 6. There are 15 residues in the CDR3. Germline values: CDR1 MNHEY, CDR2 SMNVEV (reference sequence). CDR3 amino acids: CASSLFQGAQTEAFF. The CDR3 bases are TGTGCCAGCAGTTTATTTCAGGGGGCGCAAACTGAAGCTTTCTTT.

The chain uses TRBV9 and TRBJ1-1; perhaps TRBD1 as D (5 bases). CDR3 length equals 13 residues. The germline V gene encodes CDR1 SGDLS and CDR2 YYNGEE. Trimming shortened V by 2 bases and J by 5 bases, and 10 bases separated the two germline ends. In DNA form, the CDR3 reads TGTGCCAGCAGCGTCCCGGGGGGGACTGAAGCTTTCTTT. Translation: CASSVPGGTEAFF.

Regarding this clone: Within the sample, other DNA sequences also encode this same CDR3. The chain uses TRBV27 and TRBJ2-3, with D hard to call. The CDR3 is made up of 12 amino acids. The germline V gene encodes CDR1 MNHEY and CDR2 SMNVEV (reference sequence). V gave up 3 bases and J gave up 2 bases, with 3 bases separating them. The CDR3 DNA reads as TGTGCCAGCAGTTTCGACACAGATACGCAGTATTTT. Translating gives CASSFDTDTQYF.

This chain connects TRBV6-4 to TRBJ2-2, with D perhaps being TRBD1 or TRBD2 (6 bases each). Trimming left V 0 bases short and J 4 bases short, with 18 bases between. CDR1 and CDR2 (germline): MRHNA, SNTAGT. The CDR3 has 18 amino acids. The CDR3 here is CASSDSGNRDFITGELFF. The CDR3 DNA follows: TGTGCCAGCAGTGACTCGGGCAACAGGGACTTCATCACCGGGGAGCTGTTTTTT.

This rearrangement joins TRBV19 to TRBJ2-3; 9 nucleotides align to TRBD2. The V segment lost 5 bases and the J segment 5 bases; nucleotides outside the gene matches: 11. CDR3 length: 16 amino acids. CDR1 LNHDA and CDR2 SQIVND come from the germline V gene (reference sequence). The CDR3 DNA is TGTGCCAGTAGTGCCCTTAGCGGGAGAGGGGGAGATACGCAGTATTTT. Encoded protein: CASSALSGRGGDTQYF.

This chain links TRBV5-1 with TRBJ1-1; 7 nucleotides match TRBD1. This CDR3 region has 14 residues. The germline V gene encodes CDR1 SGHRS and CDR2 YFSETQ. V lost 5 bases to trimming and J lost 5 bases; unmatched junction nucleotides: 9. CDR3 bases: TGCGCCAGCAGAGTTGAGGGGGCGATGACTGAAGCTTTCTTT. Its protein product is CASRVEGAMTEAFF. The full variable domain, completed using reference TRBV5-1 and TRBJ1-1, is KAGVTQTPRYLIKTRGQQVTLSCSPISGHRSVSWYQQTPGQGLQFLFEYFSETQRNKGNFPGRFSGRQFSNSRSEMNVSTLELGDSALYLCASRVEGAMTEAFFGQGTRLTVV.

The chain uses TRBV28 and TRBJ2-1, with a tentative D call TRBD1 (5 bases). The V gene's germline CDR1 is MDHEN and CDR2 SYDVKM. This CDR3 spans 11 amino acids. Trimming removed 7 bases at V and 9 bases at J, with 10 bases between. For the CDR3, the DNA is TGTGCCAGCATGGCCAGGGCTGAGCAGTTCTTC. Its protein product is CASMARAEQFF. Variable domain in full (rest from reference TRBV28 and TRBJ2-1): DVKVTQSSRYLVKRTGEKVFLECVQDMDHENMFWYRQDPGLGLRLIYFSYDVKMKEKGDIPEGYSVSREKKERFSLILESASTNQTSMYLCASMARAEQFFGPGTRLTVL.

To note about this clone: This CDR3 is also generated by other DNA sequences in the sample. The chain joins TRBV19 to TRBJ1-2, with 8 bases fitting TRBD1. This CDR3 is 13 amino acids long. CDR1 LNHDA and CDR2 SQIVND come from the germline V gene (reference sequence). V shed 3 bases, J shed 3 bases, and the junction held 0 bases outside the gene matches. Here the CDR3 reads CASSMTGDYGYTF. DNA of the CDR3: TGTGCCAGTAGTATGACAGGGGACTATGGCTACACCTTC. The complete variable domain, with remaining parts taken from reference TRBV19 and TRBJ1-2, reads DGGITQSPKYLFRKEGQNVTLSCEQNLNHDAMYWYRQDPGQGLRLIYYSQIVNDFQKGDIAEGYSVSREKKESFPLTVTSAQKNPTAFYLCASSMTGDYGYTFGSGTRLTVV.

The chain employs TRBV7-9 and TRBJ1-5, with 7 bases identical to TRBD1. Germline-derived CDR1 and CDR2 are SEHNR and FQNEAQ (reference sequence). This CDR3 region has 14 residues. The trim removed 6 bases at V and 6 bases at J, leaving 8 bases unmatched. CDR3 region: CASRQTGRRQPQHF. The CDR3 coding sequence is TGTGCCAGCAGACAGACAGGGCGCCGTCAGCCCCAGCATTTT.

This chain uses TRBV2 with TRBJ2-1; the D is unclear. Trimming stripped 8 bases from V and 5 bases from J, with 13 bases between. The length of the CDR3 is 13 residues. Germline V gene lookup returns CDR1 SNHLY and CDR2 FYNNEI. CDR3 residues: CASGISEDNEQFF. The CDR3, as DNA: TGTGCCAGCGGGATCAGTGAAGACAATGAGCAGTTCTTC.

V is TRBV4-3 and J is TRBJ2-5; D is unresolved. This CDR3 spans 15 amino acids. Germline V CDR1 and CDR2: LGHNA, YSLEER. Deletions cut 6 bases from V and 0 bases from J, with 14 bases between. CDR3 sequence reads: CASSHSASYQETQYF. CDR3 sequence (DNA): TGCGCCAGCAGTCACTCGGCCAGTTACCAAGAGACCCAGTACTTC.

V gene TRBV15 combines with J gene TRBJ2-1, with 9 bases aligning to TRBD1. CDR1 LNHNV and CDR2 YYDKDF come from the germline V gene (reference sequence). The junction had 7 bases not matched to a gene; V was cut back by 3 bases and J by 7 bases. CDR3 size: 15 residues. The CDR3 protein is CATSRGGTGQNEQFF. CDR3 nucleotides: TGTGCCACCAGCAGGGGCGGGACAGGGCAGAATGAGCAGTTCTTC.

In its sample, this clone was seen once. J is TRBJ1-2 and V is TRBV4-1; perhaps TRBD1 as D (5 bases). Germline-derived CDR1 and CDR2 are MGHRA and YSYEKL. With 3 bases removed from V and 8 bases from J, the gap between germline ends came to 13 bases. The CDR3 spans 13 residues. The CDR3 here is CASSQPDRQGYTF. CDR3 in DNA: TGCGCCAGCAGCCAGCCTGACAGACAGGGCTACACCTTC.

The chain employs TRBV25-1 and TRBJ2-3; D may be TRBD2 (6 bases). Trimming cost V 8 bases and J 4 bases, with 16 bases left between them. The CDR3 length is 14 residues. CDR1 is MGHDK and CDR2 is SYGVNS in the germline V gene. This CDR3 is CASRREQAADTQYF. The CDR3 nucleotides read TGTGCCAGCCGACGGGAGCAGGCCGCAGATACGCAGTATTTT.

This chain connects TRBV18 to TRBJ1-1; 7 bases fit TRBD1. Looked up from germline, CDR1 is KGHSH and CDR2 is LQKENI. The length of the CDR3 is 13 residues. J lost 5 bases, V lost 6 bases, and 6 bases had no gene match. DNA of the CDR3: TGTGCCAGCTCGCCGGACAGGATGACTGAAGCTTTCTTT. Translated, it gives CASSPDRMTEAFF.

The CDR3 loop is CASTRTGGGTQYF. In DNA form, the CDR3 reads TGTGCCAGCACCAGAACAGGGGGAGGTACGCAGTATTTT. This chain uses TRBV2 with TRBJ2-3; TRBD1 agrees at 8 bases. The CDR3 has 13 amino acids. J was trimmed by 8 bases and V by 7 bases; bases with no gene match: 8. CDR1 is SNHLY, CDR2 FYNNEI, per germline.

The chain is built from TRBV5-6 and TRBJ2-1; 10 bases map to TRBD2. Per the germline V gene, CDR1 is SGHDT and CDR2 is YYEEEE. V lost 2 bases, J lost 4 bases, and 9 bases stayed unmatched. There are 17 residues in the CDR3. CDR3 residues: CASSFVKREGRYNEQFF. The CDR3 coding sequence is TGTGCCAGCAGCTTTGTAAAGCGGGAGGGCCGTTACAATGAGCAGTTCTTC.

J is TRBJ1-1 and V is TRBV2; no definite D call. The CDR3 sequence is 11 residues long. V dropped 7 bases and J dropped 5 bases, with 8 bases sitting between them. Germline V lookup: CDR1 SNHLY, CDR2 FYNNEI. This CDR3 reads CASIRGTEAFF. DNA for the CDR3: TGTGCCAGCATTCGAGGGACTGAAGCTTTCTTT.

The V call is TRBV28, the J call TRBJ1-5; weak D call: TRBD1 (5 bases). This CDR3 spans 17 amino acids. V lost 5 bases and J lost 0, with 17 bases in between. The germline CDR1 and CDR2 sequences are MDHEN and SYDVKM. The CDR3 DNA reads as TGTGCCAGCAGTCCCGCGGGGGGGGTTTATAGCAATCAGCCCCAGCATTTT. It specifies CASSPAGGVYSNQPQHF.

V is TRBV5-1 and J is TRBJ2-3; D remains unclear. V lost 0 bases, J lost 2 bases, and 10 bases lay in between. CDR1 and CDR2 (germline): SGHRS, YFSETQ. The CDR3 consists of 15 residues. CDR3 in DNA: TGCGCCAGCAGCTTGGTGGGCGGTTACACAGATACGCAGTATTTT. Protein product: CASSLVGGYTDTQYF. Using reference TRBV5-1 and TRBJ2-3 for the parts outside the CDR3, the full variable domain is KAGVTQTPRYLIKTRGQQVTLSCSPISGHRSVSWYQQTPGQGLQFLFEYFSETQRNKGNFPGRFSGRQFSNSRSEMNVSTLELGDSALYLCASSLVGGYTDTQYFGPGTRLTVL.

There are a few counts of this clone. This rearrangement joins TRBV27 to TRBJ1-5; D gene ambiguous. Germline V CDR1 and CDR2: MNHEY, SMNVEV (reference sequence). Between the trimmed V and J ends, which lost 11 bases and 6 bases, there was a span of 11 bases. The CDR3 covers 11 residues. CDR3 nucleotides: TGTGCCCAGGCGAGGCCTCAGCCCCAGCATTTT. Residues: CAQARPQPQHF.

The CDR3 is CASSQERLAAYNEQFF. CDR3 nucleotides: TGCGCCAGCAGCCAAGAAAGACTAGCGGCTTACAATGAGCAGTTCTTC. The V gene is TRBV4-1, the J gene TRBJ2-1, with 9 positions matching TRBD2. This CDR3 spans 16 amino acids. Germline assignment: CDR1 MGHRA and CDR2 YSYEKL. Trimming took 0 bases from V and 4 from J; bases not matched to a gene: 4.

This chain links TRBV6-5 with TRBJ1-3, with D possibly being TRBD1 (6 bases). This CDR3 has 15 amino acids. The germline gives CDR1 MNHEY, CDR2 SVGAGI. Trimming took off 2 bases at V and 1 base at J, with 9 bases between the two ends. The chain's CDR3 is CASSYGQPSGNTIYF. The CDR3 nucleotides read TGTGCCAGCAGTTACGGACAGCCTTCTGGAAACACCATATATTTT.